This T cell receptor beta chain was sequenced for a study of shared clonotypes between healthy human individuals. Whole-study context: The people who gave samples were two women and three men aged 18 to 49.

Naivety among CD8 cells was defined by CD45RO negativity and positive CCR7 selection, thereby excluding terminally differentiated effector memory CD45RA+ cells. Turning to this clone: The antigen is not known.

Study-level points and caveats: Larger richness was generally estimated for naive than memory subsets.

Clones were sequenced by immunoSEQ multiplex PCR, and TCRdb holds only the in-frame ones, with some missing. Among around 2.1 million clones listed, around 93% were seen once. Sample: naive CD8+ T cells from PBMCs. This TCR was recovered from a man younger than 35 in good health. Some clones in this sample may be carry-over from other donors' samples.

CDR3 loop: CASSLKREYLSYEQYF. The CDR3, as DNA: TGTGCCAGCAGCTTAAAGCGGGAGTACCTCTCCTACGAGCAGTACTTC. The chain links TRBV5-4 to TRBJ2-7, with 8 bases fitting TRBD2. Germline V gene sequence: CDR1 SGHNT, CDR2 YYREEE (reference sequence). This CDR3 spans 16 amino acids. After removal of 2 bases from V and 0 bases from J, the junction contained 7 bases not matched to a gene.